These 13 T cell receptor beta chains share one sample of origin, sequenced in a study of T cells after posttransplantation cyclophosphamide. Cyclophosphamide on days +3 and +4 followed busulfan-fludarabine conditioning and a marrow graft. Profiling relied on immunoSEQ multiplex PCR, and the TCRdb table lists in-frame clones only, not all of them. The sample contains tens of thousands of clones, approximately 87% of which appear only once. This specimen was PBMCs, taken after allogeneic stem cell transplant with posttransplant cyclophosphamide. Source of these receptors: a female patient aged 30-39 years who received an allogeneic stem cell transplant from an unrelated donor, was CMV-positive, and had no GVHD. The graft donor may have contributed some T cells.

The chain links TRBV30 to TRBJ1-4; D may be TRBD1 (6 bases). This CDR3 contains 14 residues. Trimming removed 4 bases from V and 6 bases from J, with 15 bases in between. CDR1 and CDR2 (germline): GTSNPN, SVGIG (reference sequence). CDR3 sequence reads: CAWNPTGLDEKLFF. The CDR3 region has the DNA TGTGCCTGGAACCCGACAGGTCTGGATGAAAAACTGTTTTTT.

This clone turned up a few times. The V gene is TRBV27, the J gene TRBJ2-5; TRBD2 might be the D (6 bases). The CDR3 loop spans 13 amino acids. Germline values: CDR1 MNHEY, CDR2 SMNVEV (reference sequence). Trimming removed 9 bases from V and 2 bases from J, with 13 bases in between. The CDR3 sequence is CASRDFNQETQYF. CDR3 DNA: TGTGCCAGTAGGGACTTCAATCAAGAGACCCAGTACTTC.

The chain's CDR3 is CASSPPGVEKLFF. CDR3 nucleotide sequence: TGTGCCAGCAGCCCCCCCGGGGTTGAAAAACTGTTTTTT. The rearrangement uses TRBV28 and TRBJ1-4, with D hard to call. Germline CDR1 MDHEN, CDR2 SYDVKM. This CDR3 region has 13 residues. The V gene lost 6 bases and the J gene lost 7 bases, with 12 bases spanning the gap.

This chain connects TRBV7-2 to TRBJ2-2; D remains unclear. V was shortened by 4 bases and J by 3 bases, with 6 bases between the two germline ends. The CDR3 has 13 residues. CDR1 and CDR2 from the germline V gene are SGHTA and FQGNSA. CDR3 coding DNA: TGTGCCAGCAGCTCCCTTGACACCGGGGAGCTGTTTTTT. It yields the protein CASSSLDTGELFF.

V usage is TRBV6-1 and J usage is TRBJ1-5; TRBD1 matches at 9 bases. The CDR3 is 15 residues long. J gave up 1 base and V 2 bases, and 0 bases lay outside the gene matches. Germline CDR1 and CDR2: MNHNS and SASEGT. CDR3 in amino acids: CASSETGGSNQPQHF. The CDR3 nucleotides read TGTGCCAGCAGTGAAACAGGGGGCAGCAATCAGCCCCAGCATTTT.

This rearrangement joins TRBV6-1 to TRBJ2-1; 13 bases line up with TRBD2. The CDR3 length is 20 residues. V shed 0 bases and J 0 bases; nucleotides not matched to a gene: 8. Per germline, CDR1 MNHNS and CDR2 SASEGT. CDR3 amino acids: CASSEAVAGLAGFSYNEQFF. As DNA, the CDR3 is TGTGCCAGCAGTGAAGCAGTCGCGGGACTAGCGGGATTCTCCTACAATGAGCAGTTCTTC.

V gene TRBV7-3 combines with J gene TRBJ1-6, with TRBD1 matching over 11 bases. Germline values: CDR1 SGHTA, CDR2 FQGTGA. The CDR3 totals 15 residues. V was pared by 4 bases and J by 9 bases, with 5 bases of the junction left unmatched. The CDR3: CASSSTGTGGSPLHF. DNA of the CDR3: TGTGCCAGCAGCTCCACCGGGACAGGGGGTTCACCCCTCCACTTT.

The CDR3 spells CASSALTSGGAREQFF. In nucleotides, the CDR3 is TGTGCCAGCAGCGCGTTGACTAGCGGGGGGGCAAGGGAGCAGTTCTTC. The rearrangement joins TRBV9 to TRBJ2-1; 14 bases match TRBD2. The CDR3 runs to 16 residues. V lost 3 bases and J lost 10; bases outside the gene matches: 9. Germline V CDR1 and CDR2: SGDLS, YYNGEE. Supplemented by reference TRBV9 and TRBJ2-1, the full variable domain reads DSGVTQTPKHLITATGQRVTLRCSPRSGDLSVYWYQQSLDQGLQFLIQYYNGEERAKGNILERFSAQQFPDLHSELNLSSLELGDSALYFCASSALTSGGAREQFFGPGTRLTVL.

The table lists this clone with a count of one. The chain carries TRBV4-1 and TRBJ1-4, with 8 bases lining up with TRBD1. Losses at the gene ends were 5 bases for V and 5 bases for J; bases not matched to a gene: 10. From germline, CDR1 is MGHRA and CDR2 YSYEKL. CDR3 size: 16 residues. The CDR3 DNA reads TGCGCCAGCAGCGGACGTTCAGGGGGCCGGAATGAAAAACTGTTTTTT. Its protein product is CASSGRSGGRNEKLFF.

This clone has a single count. The CDR3 coding sequence is TGTGCCAGCAACCTGGGGGGTCAAAAAGATACGCAGTATTTT. It yields the protein CASNLGGQKDTQYF. The J gene is TRBJ2-3, the V gene TRBV2; perhaps TRBD2 as D (6 bases). V lost 7 bases and J 5 bases, leaving 16 bases between the germline ends. The CDR3 runs 14 residues. Germline V gene sequence: CDR1 SNHLY, CDR2 FYNNEI. Full variable domain (remainder filled in from reference TRBV2 and TRBJ2-3): EPEVTQTPSHQVTQMGQEVILRCVPISNHLYFYWYRQILGQKVEFLVSFYNNEISEKSEIFDDQFSVERPDGSNFTLKIRSTKLEDSAMYFCASNLGGQKDTQYFGPGTRLTVL.

The chain uses TRBV2 and TRBJ2-7; possibly TRBD1 for D (6 bases). CDR3 length equals 15 residues. CDR1 and CDR2 (germline): SNHLY, FYNNEI. V lost 5 bases, J lost 4 bases, and 18 bases lay in between. For the CDR3, the DNA is TGTGCCAGCAGTCTAACAATCACAGGGAAGTACGAGCAGTACTTC. Translating it yields CASSLTITGKYEQYF.

This chain connects TRBV7-8 to TRBJ2-5; 7 nucleotides align to TRBD1. The ends lost 6 bases at V and 1 base at J; junction bases unmatched: 5. CDR1 and CDR2 from the germline V gene are SGHVS and FQNEAQ. This CDR3 contains 14 residues. The CDR3 region is CASSSTGVQETQYF. As DNA, the CDR3 is TGTGCCAGCAGTTCAACAGGGGTCCAAGAGACCCAGTACTTC.

The chain has TRBV5-1 and TRBJ2-2; D unresolved. The CDR3 covers 17 residues. Between the trimmed V and J ends, which lost 3 bases and 4 bases, there was a span of 19 bases. CDR1 and CDR2 from the germline V gene are SGHRS and YFSETQ. The CDR3 nucleotides are TGCGCCAGCAGCTACACTTTTGAAAGTTCGGGCACCGGGGAGCTGTTTTTT. Encoded protein: CASSYTFESSGTGELFF.